This T cell receptor (beta chain) emerged from a study of blood T cell repertoires in COVID-19. Overall study: T cells, B-cell-depleted T cells, or PBMCs provided the cDNA or gDNA that served as material.

Methods used by the authors: Scientists estimated how many nucleated cells there were by amplifying reference gene primers. The repertoire was sequenced with immunoSEQ multiplex PCR; TCRdb's copy has only in-frame clones and lacks some. V, J and clone size are taken as reported in that table, and D and trimming were inferred from the DNA itself. Among around 160,000 clones listed, roughly 90% were seen once. This CDR3 region has 14 residues. Trimming at V came to 6 bases and at J to 3 bases, leaving 2 bases not matched to a gene. The germline V gene has CDR1 MNHEY and CDR2 SVGAGI. V and J are TRBV6-5 and TRBJ1-5; 10 bases are shared with TRBD1. Sequencing used peripheral blood. The source is a human donor in a cohort sampled during active COVID-19. CDR3 in DNA: TGTGCCAGCAGGGGACAGGGGAACAATCAGCCCCAGCATTTT. Translation gives CASRGQGNNQPQHF.